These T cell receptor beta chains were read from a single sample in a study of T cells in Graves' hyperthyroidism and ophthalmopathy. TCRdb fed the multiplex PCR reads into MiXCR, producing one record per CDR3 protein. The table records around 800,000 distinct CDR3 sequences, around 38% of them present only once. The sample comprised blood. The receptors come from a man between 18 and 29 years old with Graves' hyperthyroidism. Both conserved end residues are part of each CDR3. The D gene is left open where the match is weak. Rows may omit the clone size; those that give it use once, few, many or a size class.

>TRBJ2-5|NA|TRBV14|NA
TGTGCCAGCAGCCATATTCCCCAACCGTCAGAGACCCAGTACTTC
CASSHIPQPSETQYF
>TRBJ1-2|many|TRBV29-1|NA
TGCAGCGTCGTTACAACCAGGGGCCGGAGCTACACCTTC
CSVVTTRGRSYTF
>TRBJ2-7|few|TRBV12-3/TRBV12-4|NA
TGTGCCAGCAGACCTCCCCGCGAGCAGTACTTC
CASRPPREQYF
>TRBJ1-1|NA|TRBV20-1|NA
TGCAGTGCTAGGGGTTGGGACCCCGCCACTGAAGCTTTCTTT
CSARGWDPATEAFF
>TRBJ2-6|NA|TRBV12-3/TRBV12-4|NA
TGTGCCAGCAGTGTACGTGGGGCCGGGGCCAACGTCCTGGCTTTC
CASSVRGAGANVLAF
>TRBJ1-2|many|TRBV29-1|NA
TGCAGCGTTGAGGTCGGGGGGGGTGGGAATGGCTACACCTTC
CSVEVGGGGNGYTF
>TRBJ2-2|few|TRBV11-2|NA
TGTGCCAGCAGCTGGACAGCCCTAAGAAGGGAGCTGTTTTTT
CASSWTALRRELFF
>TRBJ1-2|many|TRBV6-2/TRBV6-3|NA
TGTGCCAGCGAGAGGGGTGGCGGCTACACCTTC
CASERGGGYTF
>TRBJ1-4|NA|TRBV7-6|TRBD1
TGTGCCAGCAGGGGAACCGGGACAGGAGATGTTTGGGGTGAAAAACTGTTTTTT
CASRGTGTGDVWGEKLFF
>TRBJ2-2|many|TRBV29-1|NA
TGCAGCGTTGTCAAGCAAAACACCGGGGAGCTGTTTTTT
CSVVKQNTGELFF
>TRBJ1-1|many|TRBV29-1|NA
TGCAGCGTTGTAGTGTCGGGGGGCAGCACTGAAGCTTTCTTT
CSVVVSGGSTEAFF
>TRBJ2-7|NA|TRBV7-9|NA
TGTGCCAGCATTCTCGGGGCCGCGGGAGAAGGGGGCGAGCAGTACTTC
CASILGAAGEGGEQYF
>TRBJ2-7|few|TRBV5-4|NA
TGTGCCAGCAGCTTAGGGGTGAATATCGACGAGCAGTACTTC
CASSLGVNIDEQYF
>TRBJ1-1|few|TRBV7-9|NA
TGTGCCAGCAGCCCCGCCGGGCACACATTGAACACTGAAGCTTTCTTT
CASSPAGHTLNTEAFF
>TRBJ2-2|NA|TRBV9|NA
TGTGCCAGCAGCGTCAATCCGGGACAAGGACTCCCCGGGGAGCTGTTTTTT
CASSVNPGQGLPGELFF
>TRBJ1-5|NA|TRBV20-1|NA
TGCAGTGCTCCCCCCTCAGGTAGTCGGTTCCCCAATCAGCCCCAGCATTTT
CSAPPSGSRFPNQPQHF
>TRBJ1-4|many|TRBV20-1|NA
TGCAGTGCTAGACGGGCAGGGTCTATTGAAAAACTGTTTTTT
CSARRAGSIEKLFF
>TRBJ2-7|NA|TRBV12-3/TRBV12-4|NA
TGTGCCAGCAGTTTTTTAACAGGCGGAAACGAGCAGTACTTC
CASSFLTGGNEQYF
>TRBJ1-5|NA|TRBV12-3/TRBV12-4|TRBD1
TGTGCCAGCAGTTCCTGGACAGGGGGACCTTATAGCAATCAGCCCCAGCATTTT
CASSSWTGGPYSNQPQHF
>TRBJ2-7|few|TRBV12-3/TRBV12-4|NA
TGTGCCAGCGGGAGAGGACTGAGCTACGAGCAGTACTTC
CASGRGLSYEQYF
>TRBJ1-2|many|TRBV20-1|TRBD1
TGCAGTGCTGACAGGGTGGGCTATGGCTACACCTTC
CSADRVGYGYTF
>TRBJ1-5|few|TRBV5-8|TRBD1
TGTGCCAGCAGCTCAGGGGGATCCAGCAATCAGCCCCAGCATTTT
CASSSGGSSNQPQHF
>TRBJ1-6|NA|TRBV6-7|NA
TGTGCCAGCAGTTACCGTTCCGGGGAAACACCCCTCCACTTT
CASSYRSGETPLHF
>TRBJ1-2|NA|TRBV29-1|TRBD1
TGCAGCGTTGAAGGGCGGGGACAGGCCTATGGCTACACCTTC
CSVEGRGQAYGYTF
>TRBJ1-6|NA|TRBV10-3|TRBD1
TGTGCCATCAGACAGAGCGGGACAGCATATAATTCACCCCTCCACTTT
CAIRQSGTAYNSPLHF
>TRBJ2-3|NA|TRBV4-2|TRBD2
TGTGCCAGCAGCCAAGAATTTAGCGGGGCCAGAGATACGCAGTATTTT
CASSQEFSGARDTQYF
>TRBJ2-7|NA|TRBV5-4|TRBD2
TGTGCCAGCAGCTCAGTAGCGGGAGCGGGCTCCGAGCAGTACTTC
CASSSVAGAGSEQYF
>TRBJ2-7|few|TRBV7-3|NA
TGTGCCAGCAGCTCCTCGAGGGGAGGAGAGCAGTACTTC
CASSSSRGGEQYF
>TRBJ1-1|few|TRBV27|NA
TGTGCCAGCACCCCAGGACCTAGGATGAACACTGAAGCTTTCTTT
CASTPGPRMNTEAFF
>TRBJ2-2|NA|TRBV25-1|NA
TGTGCCAGCAGTGGGCTCCTGGTTAGGACAGAGAACACCGGGGAGCTGTTTTTT
CASSGLLVRTENTGELFF
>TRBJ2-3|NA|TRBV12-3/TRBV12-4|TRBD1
TGTGCCAGCAGTTTCGGGACAGGGCGCACAGATACGCAGTATTTT
CASSFGTGRTDTQYF
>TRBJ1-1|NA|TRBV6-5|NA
TGTGCCAGCAGCTCTGACGGGGCTGAAGCTTTCTTT
CASSSDGAEAFF
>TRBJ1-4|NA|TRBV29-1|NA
TGCAGCGCGTCTGACCTGCGTAATGAAAAACTGTTTTTT
CSASDLRNEKLFF